This TCR beta chain comes out of a study of T cells and Merkel cell carcinoma outcomes (dated by TCRdb to 2018 to 2021). Broadly, across the study: The tumor T-cell repertoire, together with T-cell density, was examined as a predictor of clinical outcome in patients with Merkel cell carcinoma.

Samples came from patients with Merkel cell carcinoma. On the study overall, not on this receptor specifically: According to the report, clinical outcomes in Merkel cell carcinoma patients could be predicted using T-cell density together with features of the T-cell repertoire.

This clone was counted a single time. This clone's antigen is unknown. The input lacks base qualities; no much larger clone sits a single base away. CDR1 and CDR2, looked up from the germline V gene, are SGHDT and YYEEEE. The CDR3 contains 12 residues, cysteine and phenylalanine counted. Solely the CDR3 DNA is kept, with 36 bases framed from the first base. Deletion took 2 bases off V and 8 bases off J, with a span of 8 bases between the germline ends. Library preparation was by the immunoSEQ multiplex PCR assay. The clones in this table, taken by TCRdb from immuneACCESS, are in-frame only. Not every clone is retained; where verified, under half of the shortfall comes from an unresolved V gene, and the cause of the rest is unknown. The sample data list 5,000 to 8,000 clones, and less than 95% of these were observed just once. Clones ranked in the top ten supply around 3% of the sample.

The chain is encoded by TRBV5-6 joined to TRBJ1-3, with the D segment identity uncertain. The source is a human donor with Merkel cell carcinoma. Material: tumor tissue from Merkel cell carcinoma. The DNA is TGTGCCAGCAGCTTTAGATTAGACACCATATATTTT. Protein translation: CASSFRLDTIYF.